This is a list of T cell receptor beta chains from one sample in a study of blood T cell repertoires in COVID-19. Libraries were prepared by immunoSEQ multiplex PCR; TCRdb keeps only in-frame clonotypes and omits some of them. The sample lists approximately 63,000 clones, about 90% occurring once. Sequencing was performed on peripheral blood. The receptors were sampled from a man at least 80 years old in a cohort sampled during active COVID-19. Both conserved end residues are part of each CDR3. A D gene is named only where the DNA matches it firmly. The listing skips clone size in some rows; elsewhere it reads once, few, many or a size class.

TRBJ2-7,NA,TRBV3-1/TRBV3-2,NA,TGTGCCAGCAGCCAAGAGCCCCAGGGGGGCCACGAGCAGTACTTC,CASSQEPQGGHEQYF
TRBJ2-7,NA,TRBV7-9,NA,TGTGCCAGCAGCTCTTTTCAGGGAGGCGAGCAGTACTTC,CASSSFQGGEQYF
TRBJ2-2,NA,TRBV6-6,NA,TGTGCCAGCCTAGTAACTAACACCGGGGAGCTGTTTTTT,CASLVTNTGELFF
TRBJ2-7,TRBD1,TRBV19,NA,TGTGCCAGTAGTACGGGACAGGGGATTAGGAACGAGCAGTACTTC,CASSTGQGIRNEQYF
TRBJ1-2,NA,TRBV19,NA,TGTGCCAGTAGCCGCGCGGGAAACTATGGCTACACCTTC,CASSRAGNYGYTF
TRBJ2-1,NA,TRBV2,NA,TGTGCCAGCAGACTCTCGTTACGGAATGAGCAGTTCTTC,CASRLSLRNEQFF
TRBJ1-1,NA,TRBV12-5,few,TGTGCTAGTGGTTTGGGCGGGAACACTGAAGCTTTCTTT,CASGLGGNTEAFF
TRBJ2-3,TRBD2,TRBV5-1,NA,TGCGCCAGCAGCCAGGGGACTAGCGGTGGACCGGGAGATACGCAGTATTTT,CASSQGTSGGPGDTQYF
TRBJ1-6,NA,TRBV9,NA,TGTGCCAGCAGCGTAGATACAGGAACTTATAATTCACCCCTCCACTTT,CASSVDTGTYNSPLHF
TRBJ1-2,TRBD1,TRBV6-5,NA,TGTGCCAGCAGTTACTCTGGGGACAGGTACACCTTC,CASSYSGDRYTF
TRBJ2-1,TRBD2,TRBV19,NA,TGTGCCAGTAGGCGGTCGGCTAGCGGGAGCTCCTACAATGAGCAGTTCTTC,CASRRSASGSSYNEQFF
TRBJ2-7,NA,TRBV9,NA,TGTGCCAGCAGCGACGGGGGGGACAGCCACTCCTACGAGCAGTACTTC,CASSDGGDSHSYEQYF
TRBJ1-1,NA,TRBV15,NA,TGTGCCACCAGCAGAGGGGGGGTTATCACTGAAGCTTTCTTT,CATSRGGVITEAFF
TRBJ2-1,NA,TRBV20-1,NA,TGCAGGTCGGACAACTACAATGAGCAGTTCTTC,CRSDNYNEQFF
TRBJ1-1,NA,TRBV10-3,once,TGTGCCATCAGTGAGTCGACTCGGTCCAACGAAGCTTTCTTT,CAISESTRSNEAFF
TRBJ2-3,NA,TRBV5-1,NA,TGCGCCAGCAGCTCGTACAACACAGATACGCAGTATTTT,CASSSYNTDTQYF
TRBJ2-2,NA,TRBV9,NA,TGTGCCAGCAGCGTAGCTCCAGGACAGCCGATTTCGAACACCGGGGAGCTGTTTTTT,CASSVAPGQPISNTGELFF
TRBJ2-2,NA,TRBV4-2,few,TGTGCCAGCAGCCAAGAAATTCTCCCAGCGAACACCGGGGAGCTGTTTTTT,CASSQEILPANTGELFF
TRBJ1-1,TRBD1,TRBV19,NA,TGTGCCAGTAGTATCTCGCCGGGACAGCCTTACACTGAAGCTTTCTTT,CASSISPGQPYTEAFF